This TCR beta chain was identified during a study of early T cells in non-severe SARS-CoV-2 infection. Across the whole study: Sequencing was performed on bulk RNA from unsorted whole blood, leaving chains unpaired.

cDNA molecules, individually, were tagged with unique molecular identifiers. Each CDR3 protein is one row after TCRdb ran MiXCR on the 5' RACE reads. The sample records nearly 95,000 distinct CDR3 sequences, 16% being singletons. CDR3 size: 15 residues. Germline CDR1 reads MNHEY; CDR2 reads SVGEGT. Losses at the gene ends were 2 bases for V and 13 bases for J; bases not matched to a gene: 14. Study-wide points: Private and CD4 specificities were missed by VDJdb matching, which favored anti-spike CD8 responses.

This clonotype was counted between two and nine times. The target antigen is unknown. The sample was whole blood, taken at baseline. The origin of this receptor is an adult who was a healthcare worker with PCR-confirmed SARS-CoV-2 infection or an uninfected control (not recorded which). V is TRBV6-2 or TRBV6-3 and J is TRBJ2-1, with 7 bases aligning to TRBD2. CDR3 in amino acids: CASSYVRLAATTQFF. CDR3 DNA: TGTGCCAGCAGTTACGTCCGGCTAGCGGCCACAACTCAGTTCTTC.